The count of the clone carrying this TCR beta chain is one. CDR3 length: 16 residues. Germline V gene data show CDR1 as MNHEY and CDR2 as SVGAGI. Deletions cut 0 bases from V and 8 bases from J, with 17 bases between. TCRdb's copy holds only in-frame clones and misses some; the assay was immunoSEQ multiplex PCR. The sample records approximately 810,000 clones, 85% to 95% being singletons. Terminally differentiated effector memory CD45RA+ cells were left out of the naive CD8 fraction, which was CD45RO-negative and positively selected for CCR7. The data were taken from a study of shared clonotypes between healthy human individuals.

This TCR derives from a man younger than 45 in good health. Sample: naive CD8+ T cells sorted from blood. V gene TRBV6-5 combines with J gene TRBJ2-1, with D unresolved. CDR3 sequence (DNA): TGTGCCAGCAGTTACTCTTCGTACACGGGTTTCTATGAGCAGTTCTTC. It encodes CASSYSSYTGFYEQFF.